Listed here are 14 T cell receptor beta chains from one sample, sequenced in a study of cytomegalovirus exposure and HLA in healthy donors. The PCR made use of 60 Vbeta and 13 Jbeta primers. The repertoire was sequenced with immunoSEQ multiplex PCR; TCRdb's copy has only in-frame clones and lacks some. This sample has around 140,000 clones, with about 80% found just once. The sequencing input was PBMCs. All receptors come from a female donor in good health and CMV-seronegative.

J is TRBJ1-1 and V is TRBV6-1; TRBD1 aligns across 8 bases. The V and J ends lost 5 bases and 6 bases, in that order; junction bases with no gene match: 2. The CDR3 extends over 12 amino acids. Germline V lookup: CDR1 MNHNS, CDR2 SASEGT. The CDR3 nucleotides read TGTGCCAGCAGTTTGGACAGGGCTGAAGCTTTCTTT. This encodes CASSLDRAEAFF.

The V call is TRBV27, the J call TRBJ1-2; D is uncertain. Trimming took off 4 bases at V and 8 bases at J, with 23 bases between the two ends. The CDR3 runs to 16 residues. Germline V CDR1 and CDR2: MNHEY, SMNVEV (reference sequence). CDR3 sequence: CASSSVRGPPERGYTF. The CDR3 DNA follows: TGTGCCAGCAGTTCGGTGAGAGGGCCTCCGGAGAGGGGCTACACCTTC.

The V and J genes are TRBV28 and TRBJ1-1; D not resolved. Germline V gene data show CDR1 as MDHEN and CDR2 as SYDVKM. Trimming took 8 bases from V and 1 from J, leaving 14 bases between them. This CDR3 has 14 amino acids. In DNA form, the CDR3 reads TGTGCCAGCGATTCTAGGCCTGCGAACACTGAAGCTTTCTTT. Translating it yields CASDSRPANTEAFF.

This clone was found once. This CDR3 is CASSFLGLDEQYF. The CDR3 nucleotides are TGCGCCAGCAGCTTTCTGGGGCTCGACGAGCAGTACTTC. The chain combines TRBV5-1 with TRBJ2-7; possibly TRBD1 for D (5 bases). Looked up from germline, CDR1 is SGHRS and CDR2 is YFSETQ. This CDR3 contains 13 residues. With 2 bases removed from V and 5 bases from J, the gap between germline ends came to 11 bases.

This clone was seen only a few times. This sequence joins TRBV28 and TRBJ2-2; tentatively, D is TRBD2 (6 bases). The ends were cut back, 2 bases at V and 0 bases at J, with 10 bases in the middle. Germline CDR1 and CDR2: MDHEN and SYDVKM. The CDR3 covers 16 residues. Here the CDR3 DNA reads TGTGCCAGCAGTTTAAGTGGCGGGACGAACACCGGGGAGCTGTTTTTT. Encoded protein: CASSLSGGTNTGELFF.

V gene TRBV9 combines with J gene TRBJ2-2; a possible D gene is TRBD2 (5 bases). This CDR3 spans 16 amino acids. CDR1 is SGDLS, CDR2 YYNGEE, per germline. The germline V and J ends were trimmed by 4 bases and 3 bases, with 16 bases remaining between them. Written as DNA, the CDR3 is TGTGCCAGCAGCCAAGGCCGGGGATGGGACACCGGGGAGCTGTTTTTT. As protein: CASSQGRGWDTGELFF.

The chain uses TRBV7-2 and TRBJ2-7, with a possible D match to TRBD1 (6 bases). Germline V lookup: CDR1 SGHTA, CDR2 FQGNSA. The CDR3 loop spans 15 amino acids. V shed 4 bases and J shed 0 bases, with 13 bases lying between them. The CDR3 sequence is CASSWSGASSYEQYF. DNA for the CDR3: TGTGCCAGCAGCTGGTCAGGGGCCTCCTCCTACGAGCAGTACTTC.

The rearrangement uses TRBV6-1 and TRBJ2-5; 9 bases align to TRBD1. The CDR3 loop spans 16 amino acids. In germline, CDR1 is MNHNS, CDR2 SASEGT. J gave up 5 bases and V 1 base, and 8 bases lay outside the gene matches. CDR3: CASSEVGTGSWETQYF. The CDR3 DNA reads TGTGCCAGCAGTGAAGTCGGGACAGGGTCGTGGGAGACCCAGTACTTC.

The chain links TRBV7-3 to TRBJ2-3, with 8 bases identical to TRBD2. This CDR3 contains 15 residues. The ends lost 5 bases at V and 2 bases at J; junction bases unmatched: 6. The germline CDR1 and CDR2 sequences are SGHTA and FQGTGA. The CDR3 nucleotides are TGTGCCAGCAGCCGGGGACTAGTGTACACAGATACGCAGTATTTT. It codes for CASSRGLVYTDTQYF.

The J gene is TRBJ2-1, the V gene TRBV7-9, with 13 bases that match TRBD2. Trimming cost V 7 bases and J 2 bases; bases outside gene matches: 2. This CDR3 has 15 amino acids. The germline V gene has CDR1 SEHNR and CDR2 FQNEAQ (reference sequence). CDR3 nucleotides: TGTGCCAGCATGACTAGCGGGGGGACCTACAATGAGCAGTTCTTC. Its translation is CASMTSGGTYNEQFF.

The rearrangement links TRBV19 to TRBJ1-5; 10 bases are a match to TRBD1. CDR1 LNHDA and CDR2 SQIVND come from the germline V gene (reference sequence). Trimming at V came to 3 bases and at J to 5 bases, leaving 1 base not matched to a gene. This CDR3 is built from 14 residues. CDR3 nucleotides: TGTGCCAGTAGTATTGGGACAGGGGATCAGCCCCAGCATTTT. As protein: CASSIGTGDQPQHF.

CDR3: CAISESAGYYGYTF. The CDR3 DNA is TGTGCCATCAGTGAGTCTGCAGGGTACTATGGCTACACCTTC. This rearrangement joins TRBV10-3 to TRBJ1-2; maybe TRBD1 (5 bases). Germline V gene sequence: CDR1 ENHRY, CDR2 SYGVKD. Trimming took 0 bases from V and 3 from J, leaving 8 bases between them. The CDR3 totals 14 residues.

The rearrangement joins TRBV5-1 to TRBJ2-7; 9 nucleotides align to TRBD1. Germline loops: CDR1 SGHRS, CDR2 YFSETQ. V shed 6 bases, J shed 5 bases, and the junction held 15 bases outside the gene matches. The CDR3 is made up of 16 amino acids. The CDR3 protein is CASNSHERTGDHEQYF. CDR3 nucleotides: TGCGCCAGCAACTCACACGAGAGGACAGGGGACCACGAGCAGTACTTC.

This rearrangement joins TRBV6-1 to TRBJ1-2; no firm D call. Germline V gives CDR1 MNHNS, CDR2 SASEGT. The CDR3 is 14 amino acids. The V gene lost 5 bases and the J gene lost 8 bases, with 18 bases spanning the gap. CDR3 in amino acids: CASSYSAGIYGYTF. Written as DNA, the CDR3 is TGTGCCAGCAGTTATTCGGCGGGAATATACGGCTACACCTTC.